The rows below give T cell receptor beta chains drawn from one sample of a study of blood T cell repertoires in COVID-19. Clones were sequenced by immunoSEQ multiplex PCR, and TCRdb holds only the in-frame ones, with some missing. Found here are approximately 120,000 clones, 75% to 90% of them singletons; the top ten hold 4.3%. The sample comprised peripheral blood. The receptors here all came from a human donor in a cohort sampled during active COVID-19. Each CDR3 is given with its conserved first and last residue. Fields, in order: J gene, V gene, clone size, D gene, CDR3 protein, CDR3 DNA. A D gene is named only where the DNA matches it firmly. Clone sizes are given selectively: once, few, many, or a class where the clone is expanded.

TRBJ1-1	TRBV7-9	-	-	CASSLAEGQGVTFF	TGTGCCAGCAGCTTAGCGGAGGGCCAGGGCGTAACTTTCTTT
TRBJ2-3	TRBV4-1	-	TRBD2	CASSQDTASGLLDTQYF	TGCGCCAGCAGCCAAGATACGGCTAGCGGGTTATTAGATACGCAGTATTTT
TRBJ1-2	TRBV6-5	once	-	CASAFRGNGYTF	TGTGCCAGCGCGTTCAGGGGTAATGGCTACACCTTC
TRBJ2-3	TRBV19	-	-	CASSKSGSSTDTQYF	TGTGCCAGTAGTAAAAGCGGATCTAGCACAGATACGCAGTATTTT
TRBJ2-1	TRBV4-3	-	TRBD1	CASSQDGQGNEQFF	TGCGCCAGCAGCCAAGATGGACAGGGCAATGAGCAGTTCTTC
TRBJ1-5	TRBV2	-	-	CASSTEWTDNQPQHF	TGTGCCAGCAGCACAGAGTGGACAGATAATCAGCCCCAGCATTTT
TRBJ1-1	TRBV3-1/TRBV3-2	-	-	CASSRVRGQTMNTEAFF	TGTGCCAGCAGCCGAGTAAGAGGACAGACAATGAACACTGAAGCTTTCTTT
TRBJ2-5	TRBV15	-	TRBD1	CATSRGTGGETQYF	TGTGCCACCAGCAGAGGGACAGGGGGAGAGACCCAGTACTTC
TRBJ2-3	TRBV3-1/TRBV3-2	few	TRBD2	CASSPIAGVRDTQYF	TGTGCCAGCAGCCCTATAGCGGGGGTCAGAGATACGCAGTATTTT
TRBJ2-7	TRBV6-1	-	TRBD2	CASSAAGGTVSYEQYF	TGTGCCAGCAGTGCAGCGGGGGGGACTGTCTCCTACGAGCAGTACTTC
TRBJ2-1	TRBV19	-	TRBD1	CASRTGGYNEQFF	TGTGCCAGTAGGACAGGGGGCTACAATGAGCAGTTCTTC
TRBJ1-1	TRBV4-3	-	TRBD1	CASSQDGTGGSNTEAFF	TGCGCCAGCAGCCAAGATGGGACAGGGGGCTCGAACACTGAAGCTTTCTTT
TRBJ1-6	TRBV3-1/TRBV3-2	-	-	CASSQDFRDSPLHF	TGTGCCAGCAGCCAAGACTTCAGGGATTCACCCCTCCACTTT
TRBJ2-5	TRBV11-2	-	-	CASSLPSGQETQYF	TGTGCCAGCAGCTTACCCAGCGGACAAGAGACCCAGTACTTC
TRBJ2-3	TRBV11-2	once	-	CASSLEAVTDTQYF	TGTGCCAGCAGCTTAGAGGCGGTCACAGATACGCAGTATTTT
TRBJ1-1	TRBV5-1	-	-	CASSQWAGGTEAFF	TGCGCCAGCAGCCAATGGGCTGGTGGAACTGAAGCTTTCTTT
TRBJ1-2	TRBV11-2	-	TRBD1	CASSAEDRGPGYTF	TGTGCCAGCAGCGCAGAGGACAGGGGGCCAGGCTACACCTTC
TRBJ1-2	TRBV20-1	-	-	CSAVGGYTF	TGCAGTGCTGTCGGGGGCTACACCTTC
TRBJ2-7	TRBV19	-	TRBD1	CASSTRQGATYEQYF	TGTGCCAGTAGTACTCGACAGGGTGCTACCTACGAGCAGTACTTC
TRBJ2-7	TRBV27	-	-	CASRVDRGHTYEQYF	TGTGCCAGCAGGGTGGACAGAGGACATACCTACGAGCAGTACTTC
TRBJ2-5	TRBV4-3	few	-	CASSQFPGETQYF	TGCGCCAGCAGCCAATTCCCGGGGGAGACCCAGTACTTC
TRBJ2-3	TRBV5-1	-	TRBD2	CASSPGSGGRDTDTQYF	TGCGCCAGCAGCCCGGGGTCTGGCGGGAGGGACACAGATACGCAGTATTTT
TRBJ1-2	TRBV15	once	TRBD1	CATSRVDRGGYGYTF	TGTGCCACCAGCAGAGTGGACAGGGGTGGCTATGGCTACACCTTC
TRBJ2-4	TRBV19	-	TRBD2	CASSIGGSLAKNIQYF	TGTGCCAGTAGTATAGGCGGGAGTCTAGCCAAAAACATTCAGTACTTC
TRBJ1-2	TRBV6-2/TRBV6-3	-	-	CASSYERNYGYTF	TGTGCCAGCAGTTACGAGAGGAACTATGGCTACACCTTC
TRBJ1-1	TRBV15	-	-	CATSRAPGDTEAFF	TGTGCCACCAGCAGAGCCCCGGGGGACACTGAAGCTTTCTTT
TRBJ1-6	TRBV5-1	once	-	CASRTAVQRFNSPLHF	TGCGCCAGCAGAACGGCGGTGCAGCGGTTTAATTCACCCCTCCACTTT
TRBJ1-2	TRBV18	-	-	CASSSTGIDGYTF	TGTGCCAGCTCAAGCACAGGGATCGATGGCTACACCTTC
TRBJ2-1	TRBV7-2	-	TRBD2	CASREIAGTNEQFF	TGTGCCAGCAGGGAAATAGCGGGGACCAATGAGCAGTTCTTC
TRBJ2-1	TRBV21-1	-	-	CASSKSIGSGYNEQFF	TGTGCCAGCAGCAAAAGTATTGGTAGCGGGTACAATGAGCAGTTCTTC
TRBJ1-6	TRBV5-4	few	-	CASRLPLDNSPLHF	TGTGCCAGCAGACTACCGCTCGATAATTCACCCCTCCACTTT
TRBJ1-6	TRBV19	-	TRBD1	CASSGTARGPLHF	TGTGCCAGTTCCGGGACAGCAAGGGGACCCCTCCACTTT
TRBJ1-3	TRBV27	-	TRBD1	CASSLTGQGGNTIYF	TGTGCCAGCAGTTTGACGGGACAGGGAGGAAACACCATATATTTT
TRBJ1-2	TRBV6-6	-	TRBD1	CASSPPGQGYGYTF	TGTGCCAGCAGTCCCCCCGGACAGGGTTATGGCTACACCTTC
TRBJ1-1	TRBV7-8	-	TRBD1	CASSDTTGFDTEAFF	TGTGCCAGCAGCGATACGACAGGGTTCGACACTGAAGCTTTCTTT
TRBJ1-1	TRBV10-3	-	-	CAISVGGNTEAFF	TGTGCCATCAGTGTCGGGGGGAACACTGAAGCTTTCTTT
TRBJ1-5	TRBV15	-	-	CATSRVQGHRPQHF	TGTGCCACCAGCAGAGTACAGGGCCACCGACCCCAGCATTTT
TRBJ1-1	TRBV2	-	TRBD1	CASRPDRKNTEAFF	TGTGCCAGCAGGCCGGACAGGAAGAACACTGAAGCTTTCTTT
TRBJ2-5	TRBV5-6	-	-	CASSSDFTQYF	TGTGCCAGCAGTAGTGACTTCACCCAGTACTTC
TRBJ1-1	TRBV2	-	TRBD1	CASRAGQGALNTEAFF	TGTGCCAGCAGGGCGGGACAGGGCGCCCTGAACACTGAAGCTTTCTTT
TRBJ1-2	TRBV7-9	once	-	CASSLRTANYGYTF	TGTGCCAGCAGCTTGAGGACAGCTAACTATGGCTACACCTTC
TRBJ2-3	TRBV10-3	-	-	CAISDGVTGAHTDTQYF	TGTGCCATCAGTGATGGTGTGACGGGAGCCCACACAGATACGCAGTATTTT
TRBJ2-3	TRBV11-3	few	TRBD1	CASSLGDRGSRGTDTQYF	TGTGCCAGCAGCTTAGGGGACAGGGGGAGTCGGGGCACAGATACGCAGTATTTT
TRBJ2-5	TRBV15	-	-	CATSPDSRETQYF	TGTGCCACCAGCCCAGACAGTCGGGAGACCCAGTACTTC
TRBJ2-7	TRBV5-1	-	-	CASSTDGSYEQYF	TGCGCCAGCAGCACAGACGGCTCCTACGAGCAGTACTTC
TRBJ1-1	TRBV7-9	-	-	CASRTGRDFFDTEAFF	TGTGCCAGCAGAACAGGGAGGGACTTTTTCGACACTGAAGCTTTCTTT
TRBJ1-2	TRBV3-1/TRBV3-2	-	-	CASSQQGYGYTF	TGTGCCAGCAGCCAGCAGGGATATGGCTACACCTTC
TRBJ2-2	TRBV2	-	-	CASSVLGSGELFF	TGTGCCAGCAGTGTTCTGGGGAGCGGGGAGCTGTTTTTT
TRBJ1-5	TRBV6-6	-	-	CASSIAGDQPQHF	TGTGCCAGCAGCATCGCAGGGGATCAGCCCCAGCATTTT